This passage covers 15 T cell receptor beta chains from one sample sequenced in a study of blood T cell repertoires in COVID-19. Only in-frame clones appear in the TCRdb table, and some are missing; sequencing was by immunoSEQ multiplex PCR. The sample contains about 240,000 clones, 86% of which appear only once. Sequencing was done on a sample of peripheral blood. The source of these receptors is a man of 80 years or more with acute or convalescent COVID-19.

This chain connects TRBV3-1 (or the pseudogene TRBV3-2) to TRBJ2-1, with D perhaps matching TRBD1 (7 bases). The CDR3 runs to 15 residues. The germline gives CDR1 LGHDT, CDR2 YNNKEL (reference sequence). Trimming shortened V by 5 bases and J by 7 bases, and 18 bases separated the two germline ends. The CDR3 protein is CASSSTRGAGNEQFF. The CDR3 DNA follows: TGTGCCAGCAGCTCAACCAGGGGGGCCGGAAATGAGCAGTTCTTC.

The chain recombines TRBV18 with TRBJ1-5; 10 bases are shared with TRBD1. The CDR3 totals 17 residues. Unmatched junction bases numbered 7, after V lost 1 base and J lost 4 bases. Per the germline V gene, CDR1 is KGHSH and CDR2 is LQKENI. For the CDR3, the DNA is TGTGCCAGCTCACCACAGGAAGACAGGGGGCGAAATCAGCCCCAGCATTTT. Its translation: CASSPQEDRGRNQPQHF.

Written as DNA, the CDR3 is TGTGCCAGCAGTTTGACTAGTGAAACGCAGTATTTT. Its translation: CASSLTSETQYF. The chain combines TRBV12-3 or TRBV12-4 with TRBJ2-3; possibly TRBD2 for D (6 bases). V lost 3 bases, J lost 9 bases, and 10 bases lay in between. The length of the CDR3 is 12 residues.

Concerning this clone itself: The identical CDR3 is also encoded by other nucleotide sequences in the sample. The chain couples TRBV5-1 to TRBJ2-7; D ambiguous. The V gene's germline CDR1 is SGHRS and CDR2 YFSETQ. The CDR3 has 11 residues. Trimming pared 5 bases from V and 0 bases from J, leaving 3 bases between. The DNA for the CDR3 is TGCGCCAGCAGTAGCTCCTACGAGCAGTACTTC. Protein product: CASSSSYEQYF.

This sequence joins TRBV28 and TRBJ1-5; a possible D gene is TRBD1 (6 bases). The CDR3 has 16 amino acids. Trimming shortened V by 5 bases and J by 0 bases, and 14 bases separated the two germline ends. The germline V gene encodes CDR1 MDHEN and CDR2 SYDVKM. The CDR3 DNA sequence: TGTGCCAGCAGTGGTCGGGGGGGCAATAGCAATCAGCCCCAGCATTTT. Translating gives CASSGRGGNSNQPQHF.

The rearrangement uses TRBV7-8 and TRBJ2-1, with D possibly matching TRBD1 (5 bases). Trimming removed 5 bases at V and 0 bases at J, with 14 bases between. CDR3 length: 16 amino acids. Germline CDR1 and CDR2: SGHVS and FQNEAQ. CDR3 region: CASSDETVLSYNEQFF. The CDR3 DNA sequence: TGTGCCAGCAGCGACGAGACAGTTCTCTCCTACAATGAGCAGTTCTTC. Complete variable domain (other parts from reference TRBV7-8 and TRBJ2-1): GAGVSQSPRYKVAKRGQDVALRCDPISGHVSLFWYQQALGQGPEFLTYFQNEAQLDKSGLPSDRFFAERPEGSVSTLKIQRTQQEDSAVYLCASSDETVLSYNEQFFGPGTRLTVL.

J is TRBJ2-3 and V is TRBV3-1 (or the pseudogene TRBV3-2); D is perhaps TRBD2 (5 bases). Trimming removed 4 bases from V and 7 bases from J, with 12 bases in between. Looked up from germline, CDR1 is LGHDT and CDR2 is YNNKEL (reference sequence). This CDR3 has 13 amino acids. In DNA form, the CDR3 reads TGTGCCAGCAGCCCAGCGGCCCCCAATACGCAGTATTTT. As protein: CASSPAAPNTQYF.

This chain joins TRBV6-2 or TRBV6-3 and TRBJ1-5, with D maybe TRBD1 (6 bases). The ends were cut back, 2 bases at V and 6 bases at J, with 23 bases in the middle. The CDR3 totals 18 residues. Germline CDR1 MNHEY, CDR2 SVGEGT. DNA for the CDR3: TGTGCCAGCAGTTACCAGGGGCCCGGGACCCTCAGGGGTCAGCCCCAGCATTTT. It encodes CASSYQGPGTLRGQPQHF.

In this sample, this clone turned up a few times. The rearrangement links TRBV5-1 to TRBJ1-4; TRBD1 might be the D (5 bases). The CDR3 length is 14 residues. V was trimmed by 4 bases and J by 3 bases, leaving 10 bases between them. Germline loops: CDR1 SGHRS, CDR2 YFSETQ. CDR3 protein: CASSVRDSNEKLFF. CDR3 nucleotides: TGCGCCAGCAGCGTCCGGGACTCTAATGAAAAACTGTTTTTT.

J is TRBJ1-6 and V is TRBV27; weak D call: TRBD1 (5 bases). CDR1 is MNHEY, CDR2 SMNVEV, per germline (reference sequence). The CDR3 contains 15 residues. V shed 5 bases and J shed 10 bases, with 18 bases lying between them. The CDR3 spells CASSLVGEGSSPLHF. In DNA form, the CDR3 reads TGTGCCAGCAGTCTCGTGGGGGAGGGATCATCACCCCTCCACTTT.

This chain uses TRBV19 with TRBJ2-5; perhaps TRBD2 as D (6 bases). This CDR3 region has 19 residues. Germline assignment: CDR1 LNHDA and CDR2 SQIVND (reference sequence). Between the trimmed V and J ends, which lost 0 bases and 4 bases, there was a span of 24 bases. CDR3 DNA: TGTGCCAGTAGTATAGACCCAGGGCCGCTAGCGAGAGGTATAGAGACCCAGTACTTC. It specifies CASSIDPGPLARGIETQYF. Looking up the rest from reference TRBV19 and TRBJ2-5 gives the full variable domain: DGGITQSPKYLFRKEGQNVTLSCEQNLNHDAMYWYRQDPGQGLRLIYYSQIVNDFQKGDIAEGYSVSREKKESFPLTVTSAQKNPTAFYLCASSIDPGPLARGIETQYFGPGTRLLVL.

CDR3 nucleotide sequence: TGTGCCAGCAGTTTCGGGGACAGCCTAATGAACACTGAAGCTTTCTTT. Its translation is CASSFGDSLMNTEAFF. The chain recombines TRBV28 with TRBJ1-1; 7 bases fit TRBD1. Trimming took 3 bases from V and 0 from J; bases not matched to a gene: 7. This CDR3 is built from 16 residues. Germline V gene lookup returns CDR1 MDHEN and CDR2 SYDVKM.

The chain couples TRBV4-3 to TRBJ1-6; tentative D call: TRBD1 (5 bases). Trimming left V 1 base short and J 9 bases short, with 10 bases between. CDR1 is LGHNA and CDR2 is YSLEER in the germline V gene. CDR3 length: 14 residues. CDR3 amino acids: CASSQGQYGSPLHF. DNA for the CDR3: TGCGCCAGCAGCCAAGGACAGTATGGTTCACCCCTCCACTTT.

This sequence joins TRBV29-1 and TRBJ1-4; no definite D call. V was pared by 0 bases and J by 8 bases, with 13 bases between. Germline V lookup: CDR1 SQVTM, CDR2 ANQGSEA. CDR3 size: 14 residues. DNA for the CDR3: TGCAGCGTTGAAGATCCACGGGTGAGAGAAAAACTGTTTTTT. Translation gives CSVEDPRVREKLFF.

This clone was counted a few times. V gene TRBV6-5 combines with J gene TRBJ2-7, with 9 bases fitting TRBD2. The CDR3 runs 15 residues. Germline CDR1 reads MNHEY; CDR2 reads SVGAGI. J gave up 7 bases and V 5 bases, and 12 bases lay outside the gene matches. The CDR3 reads CASSREPGLAREQYF. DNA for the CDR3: TGTGCCAGCAGTCGCGAACCGGGACTAGCAAGAGAGCAGTACTTC.